The present entry profiles one T cell receptor beta chain with its context. This record belongs to a study of blood T cell repertoires in COVID-19. The CDR3 totals 15 residues. CDR1 and CDR2 from the germline V gene are SGHNT and YENEEA. Trimming removed 1 base at V and 1 base at J, with 11 bases between. Sequencing used immunoSEQ multiplex PCR; TCRdb keeps in-frame clones, though not all of them. The sample has 240,000 or so clones; approximately 86% are singletons. Specimen: PBMCs or T cells enriched from blood (not recorded which). The chain combines TRBV11-3 with TRBJ2-7, with D maybe TRBD2 (5 bases). The receptor was isolated from a woman in her 40s with acute COVID-19. Written as DNA, the CDR3 is TGTGCCAGCAGCTTAGTAGCGCCTCTTTCCTACGAGCAGTACTTC. This sequence encodes CASSLVAPLSYEQYF.